This T cell receptor (beta chain) was recorded in a study of identical twins. TCRdb analysed the 5' RACE reads with MiXCR anew, one entry per CDR3 protein. The sample contains under 900,000 distinct CDR3 sequences, roughly 18% of which appear only once. Findings of the study overall: Cord blood's abundant beta clonotypes had fewer insertions, unlike memory repertoires. One should note that invariant MAIT and iNKT cells could partly confound zero-insertion analyses.

The CDR3 extends over 12 amino acids. CDR1 and CDR2 (germline): SGDLS, YYNGEE. V was trimmed by 2 bases and J by 7 bases, leaving 9 bases between them. This clonotype was counted only a few times. Its target is unknown. Another study also made use of these data, one on T cells expressing NK-cell markers. From that paper: There were seven HCMV-seropositive donors and one seronegative donor among the eight sequenced. Four donors likewise had their CD3+CD56-NKG2C+ fraction led by these clonotypes.

Sequenced sample: PBMCs. J is TRBJ1-2 and V is TRBV9, with D tentatively TRBD1 (5 bases). The TCR was taken from a woman between 18 and 29 years old in good health. The DNA for the CDR3 is TGTGCCAGCAGCGTCAGGGCTGGTGGCTACACCTTC. Translated, it gives CASSVRAGGYTF.